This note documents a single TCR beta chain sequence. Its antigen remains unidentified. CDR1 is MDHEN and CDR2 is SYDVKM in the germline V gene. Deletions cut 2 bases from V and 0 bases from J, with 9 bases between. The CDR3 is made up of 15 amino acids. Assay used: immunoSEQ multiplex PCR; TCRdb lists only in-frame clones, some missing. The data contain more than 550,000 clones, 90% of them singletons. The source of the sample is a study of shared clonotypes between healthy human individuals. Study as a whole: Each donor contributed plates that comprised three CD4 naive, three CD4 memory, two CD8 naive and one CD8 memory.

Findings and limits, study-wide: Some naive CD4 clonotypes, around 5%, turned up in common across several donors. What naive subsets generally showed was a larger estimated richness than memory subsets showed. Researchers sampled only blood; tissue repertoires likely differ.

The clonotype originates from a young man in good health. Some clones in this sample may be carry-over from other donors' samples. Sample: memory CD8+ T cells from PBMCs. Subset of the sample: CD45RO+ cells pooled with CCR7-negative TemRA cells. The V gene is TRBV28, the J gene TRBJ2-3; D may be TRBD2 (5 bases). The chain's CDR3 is CASSLVGASTDTQYF. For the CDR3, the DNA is TGTGCCAGCAGTTTAGTGGGAGCGAGCACAGATACGCAGTATTTT. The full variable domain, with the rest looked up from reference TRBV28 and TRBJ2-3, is DVKVTQSSRYLVKRTGEKVFLECVQDMDHENMFWYRQDPGLGLRLIYFSYDVKMKEKGDIPEGYSVSREKKERFSLILESASTNQTSMYLCASSLVGASTDTQYFGPGTRLTVL.